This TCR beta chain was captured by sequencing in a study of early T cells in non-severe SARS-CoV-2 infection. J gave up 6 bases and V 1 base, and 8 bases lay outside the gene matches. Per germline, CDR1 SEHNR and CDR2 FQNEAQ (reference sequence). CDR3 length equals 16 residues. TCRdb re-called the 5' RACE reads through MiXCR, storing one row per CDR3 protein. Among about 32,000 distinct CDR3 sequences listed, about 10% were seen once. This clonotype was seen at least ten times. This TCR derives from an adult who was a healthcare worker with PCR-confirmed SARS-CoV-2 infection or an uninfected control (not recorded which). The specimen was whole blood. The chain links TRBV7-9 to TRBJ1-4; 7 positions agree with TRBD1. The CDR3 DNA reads TGTGCCAGCAGCTTAGGGGACAGAGGTAAAGATGAAAAACTGTTTTTT. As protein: CASSLGDRGKDEKLFF.